This note documents a single TCR beta chain sequence. The antigen it recognizes is unknown. Base-call qualities are not available, and no considerably larger clone is one nucleotide away. At the junction V is shortened by 5 bases and J by 3 bases; bases outside the gene matches: 11. From cysteine to phenylalanine, the CDR3 is 17 amino acids long. Left in the record is the CDR3 DNA by itself, 51 bases read in frame from the first base. According to the germline V gene (reference sequence), CDR1 reads SEHNR and CDR2 reads FQNEAQ. The sample originates from a study of shared clonotypes between healthy human individuals (dated by TCRdb to between 2020 and 2021). With respect to the entire study: The cohort included a few men and a couple of women between 18 and 49 years of age. For each donor, CD4 naive and CD4 memory were each run on three plates, CD8 naive on two plates, and CD8 memory on one plate. To estimate repertoire size and how much clonotype sharing occurs between individuals, the study deeply sequenced the blood TCR repertoires of about five healthy adults. To increase sequencing depth and limit assay-specific biases, TCR repertoire library preparation and sequencing were carried out by different laboratories using diverse techniques. Each donor's leukapheresis produced roughly between roughly 0.9 and 9 billion PBMCs. Overall results and qualifications from the work: Compared with non-shared clonotypes, the clonotypes found in all four sorted-subset donors had higher generation probabilities. About 5% of naive CD4, roughly 3.5% of naive CD8, approximately 2% of memory CD4, and approximately 0.39% of memory CD8 clonotypes were shared across several donors. Pairwise subsampling indicated that sequencing depth was expected to affect the degree of clonotype sharing among donors. Sampling was limited to blood, and TCR repertoires in tissue likely differ from TCR repertoires in blood. Rarefaction of sorted-subset datasets indicated incomplete sequencing despite the large sequencing depth. The genetic and exposure-history diversity represented was limited by the small number of donors. Estimated clonotype richness was generally larger for naive than for memory subsets.

Donors were healthy HIV-negative adults with no recently reported acute infections or vaccinations. Every donor was a Caucasian adult residing in Nashville, Tennessee, USA. Magnetic negative selection was used to enrich CD4+ T cells, after which naive cells were positively selected on CD45RA and the negative fraction became the memory subset. Blood was collected by leukapheresis, and PBMCs were isolated by Ficoll-Histopaque density gradient centrifugation and then cryopreserved in liquid nitrogen vapor phase. Analytical flow cytometry was used to check the purity and quantity of every magnetically sorted T cell population. Genomic DNA was isolated from each sorted fraction and quantified by UV absorbance on a Nanodrop 2000c. Using the deep immunoSEQ assay, TCR CDR3 regions were amplified from genomic DNA by multiplex PCR. For each cell subset, the extracted genomic DNA was distributed evenly across all wells of several immunoSEQ 96-well plates, and each plate served as one replicate. Each replicate PCR for sorted subsets received 200 ng genomic DNA, equal to roughly 30,000 T cell genomes. Purified libraries were quantified with a Qubit 3.0 fluorometer, sized on a Bioanalyzer 2100, and re-quantified with the KAPA Library Quantification kit. Every immunoSEQ 96-well plate was sequenced on a separate single-read 150-cycle Illumina NextSeq 550 flow cell. As for the authors' bioinformatics: Because only junctional sequences without quality scores were contained in the immunoSEQ output, filtering matching that applied to full-length reads could not be performed. To assign V/J genes and CDR3, sequences were annotated using PyIR, a Python wrapper for IgBLAST v1.9, with IMGT germline references. Reads were removed for weak V/J assignments (E-value above 1e-6), missing CDR3, stop codons, out-of-frame junctions, or ambiguous translated residues. A V3J clonotype was defined by an identical inferred V gene, J gene, and CDR3 amino acid sequence. Percentage overlap between repertoires was calculated by dividing the number of shared unique clonotypes by the size of the smaller repertoire. Repertoire richness was assessed with RTK rarefaction, the Chao1 estimator, and Recon v2.1 estimates of unobserved clonotypes. OLGA was used to compute generation probabilities for all TCRbeta clonotypes that the gDNA method yielded from a few donors. TCRdb took over this immuneACCESS table, retaining in-frame rearrangements with V and J assigned. Such tables are incomplete; in checked studies, under half of the missing clones stem from an unresolved V gene, and the remainder is unexplained. V, J and clone size are taken as reported in that table, and D and trimming were inferred from the DNA itself. Recorded for this sample are millions of clones; more than 90% of them occurred a single time. In total, the top ten clones hold roughly 0.14% of the sample.

This sequence uses TRBV7-9 and TRBJ2-1; 9 of the junction bases match TRBD2. This receptor was taken from a man aged 18 to 30 in good health. Specimen: naive CD4+ T cells sorted from blood. The sample's cell subset or site label is to be understood as: CD45RA+ positively selected. The CDR3 sequence is CASSGGSIAGVYNEQFF. The DNA sequence is as follows: TGTGCCAGCAGCGGAGGAAGTATAGCGGGGGTCTACAATGAGCAGTTCTTC.